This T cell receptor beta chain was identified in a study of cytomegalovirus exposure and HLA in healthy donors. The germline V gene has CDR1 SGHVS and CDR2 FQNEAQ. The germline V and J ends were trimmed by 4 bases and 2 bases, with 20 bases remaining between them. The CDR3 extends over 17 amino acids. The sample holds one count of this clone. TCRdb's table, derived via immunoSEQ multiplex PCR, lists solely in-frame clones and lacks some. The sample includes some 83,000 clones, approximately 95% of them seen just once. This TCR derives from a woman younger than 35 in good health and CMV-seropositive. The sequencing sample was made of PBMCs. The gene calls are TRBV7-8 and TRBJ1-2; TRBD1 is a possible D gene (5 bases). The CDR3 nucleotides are TGTGCCAGCAGCTCCGAACTCGGGTTAAGGGGAAACTATGGCTACACCTTC. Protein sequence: CASSSELGLRGNYGYTF.